A single sample is the source of the 18 T cell receptor beta chains below, sequenced in a study of T cell repertoires in cytomegalovirus infection. Their antigens remain unidentified. Each CDR3 protein is one row after TCRdb ran MiXCR on the reads. The sample holds some 940,000 distinct CDR3 sequences; around 32% are singletons and the top ten take about 14%. The sequencing used cultured CD8+ T cells from PBMCs, collected from culture after CMV antigen stimulation. Receptor source: a human donor in good health (CMV status not recorded). Some clones in this sample may be carry-over from other donors' samples.

The chain carries TRBV12-3 or TRBV12-4 and TRBJ2-7, with D tentatively TRBD1 (6 bases). V gave up 3 bases and J gave up 1 base, with 22 bases separating them. This CDR3 spans 18 amino acids. CDR3 region: CASSFRGTVALLSYEQYV. As DNA, the CDR3 is TGTGCCAGCAGTTTTAGGGGGACCGTGGCTCTTCTATCCTACGAGCAGTACGTC.

This clonotype has at least ten counts. V usage is TRBV7-8 and J usage is TRBJ1-5, with TRBD1 matching 12 bases. The CDR3 extends over 17 amino acids. The V and J ends lost 1 base and 5 bases, in that order; junction bases with no gene match: 6. CDR1 is SGHVS, CDR2 FQNEAQ, per germline. The CDR3 bases are TGTGCCAGCAGCTTAGGTCCGGGACAGGGGGCCGATCAGCCCCAGCATTTT. This gives the protein CASSLGPGQGADQPQHF.

The rearrangement links TRBV6-5 to TRBJ2-3, with D maybe TRBD1 (5 bases). V lost 2 bases and J lost 1, with 10 bases in between. The CDR3 loop spans 15 amino acids. Per germline, CDR1 MNHEY and CDR2 SVGAGI. The DNA of the CDR3 is TGTGCCAGCAGTTACGACAGTATGGGCACAGATACGCAGTATTTT. The encoded protein is CASSYDSMGTDTQYF.

This clonotype was recorded many times. The chain joins TRBV7-6 to TRBJ2-1, with 11 bases fitting TRBD2. The V and J ends lost 3 bases and 2 bases, in that order; junction bases with no gene match: 3. CDR3 size: 16 residues. From germline, CDR1 is SGHVS and CDR2 FNYEAQ. This chain's CDR3 is CASSFGTSGPYNEQFF. Here the CDR3 DNA reads TGTGCCAGCAGCTTCGGGACTAGCGGCCCCTACAATGAGCAGTTCTTC.

The table lists this clonotype with a few counts. The chain has TRBV7-9 and TRBJ2-5; the match to TRBD2 covers 8 bases. The trim removed 5 bases at V and 5 bases at J, leaving 7 bases unmatched. The CDR3 totals 14 residues. Germline loops: CDR1 SEHNR, CDR2 FQNEAQ (reference sequence). Here the CDR3 reads CASSRPERGETQYF. In nucleotides, the CDR3 is TGTGCCAGCAGCCGCCCGGAGCGGGGGGAGACCCAGTACTTC.

This rearrangement joins TRBV25-1 to TRBJ1-6, with TRBD1 identical over 7 bases. The CDR3 totals 14 residues. The V segment lost 5 bases and the J segment 8 bases; nucleotides outside the gene matches: 6. Germline V lookup: CDR1 MGHDK, CDR2 SYGVNS. CDR3 sequence (DNA): TGTGCCAGCAGTCCCCGGGACAGTTATTCACCCCTCCACTTT. It yields the protein CASSPRDSYSPLHF.

In this sample, this clonotype turned up a few times. V is TRBV7-6 and J is TRBJ1-2, with 7 bases identical to TRBD1. The CDR3 covers 16 residues. Per germline, CDR1 SGHVS and CDR2 FNYEAQ. V gave up 2 bases and J gave up 0 bases; unmatched junction bases: 6. This CDR3 is CASSLTRDRANYGYTF. CDR3 DNA sequence: TGTGCCAGCAGCTTAACCCGGGACAGAGCTAACTATGGCTACACCTTC. Using reference TRBV7-6 and TRBJ1-2 for the parts outside the CDR3, the full variable domain is GAGVSQSPRYKVTKRGQDVALRCDPISGHVSLYWYRQALGQGPEFLTYFNYEAQQDKSGLPNDRFSAERPEGSISTLTIQRTEQRDSAMYRCASSLTRDRANYGYTFGSGTRLTVV.

This clonotype appeared a few times. The J gene is TRBJ1-1, the V gene TRBV25-1, with D unclear. Deletions cut 3 bases from V and 10 bases from J, with 9 bases between. Germline assignment: CDR1 MGHDK and CDR2 SYGVNS. The CDR3 loop spans 11 amino acids. CDR3 sequence reads: CASSEGWGAFF. CDR3 DNA: TGTGCCAGCAGTGAGGGTTGGGGAGCTTTCTTT.

The chain employs TRBV9 and TRBJ1-1; 7 nucleotides align to TRBD1. CDR3 size: 16 residues. Germline CDR1 reads SGDLS; CDR2 reads YYNGEE. J lost 4 bases, V lost 4 bases, and 13 bases had no gene match. CDR3 DNA: TGTGCCAGCAGCATGACAGGGTGGGGGGTGAGCACTGAAGCTTTCTTT. Translating gives CASSMTGWGVSTEAFF.

A word on this clonotype: A read error is possible here, since a much larger clone lies one base away. This chain connects TRBV4-1 to TRBJ2-5; TRBD2 matches at 15 bases. Germline V gene lookup returns CDR1 MGHRA and CDR2 YSYEKL. This CDR3 spans 19 amino acids. The CDR3 protein is CVSSQDLWQGLAGGETQYF. CDR3 bases: TGTGTCAGCAGCCAAGATTTGTGGCAGGGACTAGCGGGGGGAGAGACCCAGTACTTC.

The chain has TRBV27 and TRBJ2-7; tentative D call: TRBD1 (6 bases). Germline V gene lookup returns CDR1 MNHEY and CDR2 SMNVEV (reference sequence). The germline V and J ends were trimmed by 0 bases and 2 bases, with 8 bases remaining between them. This CDR3 is built from 14 residues. Here the CDR3 DNA reads TGTGCCAGCAGTTTATCTGAGGGGGCCTACGAGCAGTACTTC. Amino acids: CASSLSEGAYEQYF.

This clonotype came up a few times. This chain uses TRBV7-2 with TRBJ2-1; 7 nucleotides align to TRBD2. The CDR3 totals 16 residues. Germline values: CDR1 SGHTA, CDR2 FQGNSA. J lost 6 bases, V lost 1 base, and 9 bases had no gene match. CDR3 bases: TGTGCCAGCAGCTTAGTGGGGGGGGTCCCTGTCAATGAGCAGTTCTTC. Protein: CASSLVGGVPVNEQFF.

Notes on this clonotype: A clone one base away is much larger, so this may be a read error. The chain is built from TRBV11-2 and TRBJ2-7; 10 bases match TRBD2. The V gene's germline CDR1 is SGHAT and CDR2 FQNNGV. V shed 1 base and J 2 bases; nucleotides not matched to a gene: 2. There are 15 residues in the CDR3. CDR3 in amino acids: CASSLASGGTYEQYF. As DNA, the CDR3 is TGTGCCAGCAGCTTAGCTAGCGGGGGAACCTACGAGCAGTACTTC.

CDR3 nucleotide sequence: TGCAGTGCCCTGAGGGGTCGGGCTAGCAATCAGCCCCAGCATTTT. Protein product: CSALRGRASNQPQHF. This chain connects TRBV20-1 to TRBJ1-5, with a possible D match to TRBD1 (5 bases). The germline CDR1 and CDR2 sequences are DFQATT and SNEGSKA (reference sequence). Trimming took 6 bases from V and 0 from J, leaving 15 bases between them. This CDR3 region has 15 residues.

A note on this clonotype: A clone one base away is much larger, so this may be a read error. The rearrangement uses TRBV7-8 and TRBJ2-7, with TRBD1 identical over 7 bases. CDR1 is SGHVS, CDR2 FQNEAQ, per germline. The CDR3 has 15 amino acids. CDR3 in amino acids: CVSSLGGQYAYEQYV. The DNA for the CDR3 is TGTGTCAGCAGCTTAGGGGGACAGTACGCCTACGAGCAGTACGTC.

At least ten counts were recorded for this clonotype. The gene calls are TRBV12-3 or TRBV12-4 and TRBJ2-1, with 9 bases aligning to TRBD1. After removal of 7 bases from V and 3 bases from J, the junction contained 4 bases not matched to a gene. CDR3 length: 14 residues. The CDR3, as DNA: TGTGCCAGCATCCCGGGACAGGGCTACAATGAGCAGTTCTTC. It is translated as CASIPGQGYNEQFF.

This clonotype showed up just a few times. The chain is built from TRBV7-9 and TRBJ2-1; 8 positions agree with TRBD2. Germline assignment: CDR1 SEHNR and CDR2 FQNEAQ (reference sequence). CDR3 length: 15 amino acids. With V trimmed by 4 bases and J by 10 bases, 12 bases remained unmatched. CDR3 DNA: TGTGCCAGCAGCTCCTCCCGGGGGGGCCAAGCGGAGCAGTTCTTC. Translated: CASSSSRGGQAEQFF.

This clonotype was counted between two and nine times. The chain uses TRBV15 and TRBJ1-4; D not resolved. The germline V gene encodes CDR1 LNHNV and CDR2 YYDKDF (reference sequence). The CDR3 has 14 residues. V was cut by 3 bases and J by 2 bases, with 7 bases left in between. The CDR3 bases are TGTGCCACCAGCAGTGGGATTACTAATGAAAAACTGTTTTTT. Its protein is CATSSGITNEKLFF.